The 12 T cell receptor beta chains given below trace back to one sample, sequenced in a study of cytomegalovirus exposure and HLA in healthy donors. In the PCR, 60 Vbeta and 13 Jbeta primers were used. This table comes from immunoSEQ multiplex PCR, and its TCRdb copy is limited to in-frame clones, with some not included. The sample records about 190,000 clones, almost 85% being singletons. Sequenced input: PBMCs. The origin of the receptors is a boy younger than 18 in good health and CMV-seronegative.

V is TRBV9 and J is TRBJ2-3; TRBD2 agrees at 7 bases. After removal of 0 bases from V and 2 bases from J, the junction contained 6 bases not matched to a gene. This CDR3 comprises 16 residues. The V gene's germline CDR1 is SGDLS and CDR2 YYNGEE. CDR3 DNA: TGTGCCAGCAGCGTAGTCTCTAGCGGCCCCACAGATACGCAGTATTTT. Translation gives CASSVVSSGPTDTQYF.

This clone was seen a handful of times. This chain links TRBV7-3 with TRBJ2-7, with 7 bases identical to TRBD2. V was clipped by 5 bases and J by 4 bases; unmatched bases: 11. The CDR3 spans 15 residues. CDR1 is SGHTA, CDR2 FQGTGA, per germline. In DNA form, the CDR3 reads TGTGCCAGCAGCCCCCGGGGCGGGAGCTCTTACGAGCAGTACTTC. This gives the protein CASSPRGGSSYEQYF.

The rearrangement links TRBV13 to TRBJ2-3, with 8 bases aligning to TRBD2. After removal of 5 bases from V and 4 bases from J, the junction contained 11 bases not matched to a gene. Germline CDR1 is PRHDT and CDR2 is FYEKMQ (reference sequence). This CDR3 is 16 amino acids long. For the CDR3, the DNA is TGTGCCAGCAGCCCCGGGAGGGGCCAGCGGTCAGATACGCAGTATTTT. Translating gives CASSPGRGQRSDTQYF.

The chain has TRBV25-1 and TRBJ1-5; possible D gene TRBD1, 5 bases. The V end was cut by 3 bases, the J end by 0 bases, with 12 bases between. This CDR3 comprises 16 residues. Germline V gene sequence: CDR1 MGHDK, CDR2 SYGVNS. CDR3 residues: CASSDSRRGSNQPQHF. CDR3 coding DNA: TGTGCCAGCAGTGACTCCAGGAGGGGTAGCAATCAGCCCCAGCATTTT.

The chain employs TRBV2 and TRBJ1-1; tentatively, D is TRBD1 (5 bases). Germline CDR1 is SNHLY and CDR2 is FYNNEI. The CDR3 sequence is 14 residues long. V lost 7 bases to trimming and J lost 4 bases, with 16 bases between them. The CDR3 coding sequence is TGTGCCAGCACCCCAGGGCCAGGTTTCACTGAAGCTTTCTTT. Its protein product is CASTPGPGFTEAFF.

The chain uses TRBV9 and TRBJ2-2; 10 bases align to TRBD1. With V trimmed by 3 bases and J by 5 bases, 7 bases remained unmatched. The CDR3 runs to 16 residues. Germline V lookup: CDR1 SGDLS, CDR2 YYNGEE. DNA for the CDR3: TGTGCCAGCAGCGCCCTACCGGGACAGGGGACCGGGGAGCTGTTTTTT. Translating gives CASSALPGQGTGELFF.

V usage is TRBV5-5 and J usage is TRBJ1-5, with D unclear. This CDR3 region has 13 residues. Germline CDR1 and CDR2: SGHKS and YYEKEE (reference sequence). With 4 bases removed from V and 1 base from J, the gap between germline ends came to 6 bases. The chain's CDR3 is CASSPRSNQPQHF. DNA of the CDR3: TGTGCCAGCAGCCCCCGGAGCAATCAGCCCCAGCATTTT.

The V and J genes are TRBV19 and TRBJ1-5; D remains ambiguous. V lost 7 bases and J 6 bases, leaving 16 bases between the germline ends. CDR3 length: 14 amino acids. The V gene's germline CDR1 is LNHDA and CDR2 SQIVND (reference sequence). The CDR3 DNA is TGTGCCAGTACCCCCCCCGGCGGTCTTCAGCCCCAGCATTTT. Protein product: CASTPPGGLQPQHF.

The chain recombines TRBV7-2 with TRBJ2-5, with D maybe TRBD2 (7 bases). Per the germline V gene, CDR1 is SGHTA and CDR2 is FQGNSA. The V end lost 5 bases, the J end lost 1 base, and 14 bases lay between the germline ends. The CDR3 is made up of 15 amino acids. CDR3 loop: CASSLRGGGQETQYF. In DNA, the CDR3 is TGTGCCAGCAGCCTAAGGGGGGGCGGCCAAGAGACCCAGTACTTC.

The chain recombines TRBV28 with TRBJ1-2, with 7 bases lining up with TRBD1. The CDR3 covers 14 residues. The germline V gene has CDR1 MDHEN and CDR2 SYDVKM. J gave up 7 bases and V 8 bases, and 13 bases lay outside the gene matches. The CDR3 reads CASGKGQNPSGYTF. In DNA form, the CDR3 reads TGTGCCAGCGGTAAGGGACAGAACCCGAGTGGCTACACCTTC.

The chain recombines TRBV4-1 with TRBJ2-7, with D perhaps matching TRBD1 (6 bases). The CDR3 has 13 amino acids. V lost 0 bases to trimming and J lost 6 bases, with 9 bases between them. Germline V gene lookup returns CDR1 MGHRA and CDR2 YSYEKL. The CDR3 region is CASSQEVGGEQYF. CDR3 sequence (DNA): TGCGCCAGCAGCCAAGAGGTAGGGGGCGAGCAGTACTTC.

The CDR3 DNA follows: TGTGCCAGCAGCTTAGTTTTGCTAGCGGGAGGGGGGATGGGAGAGACCCAGTACTTC. Translated: CASSLVLLAGGGMGETQYF. The chain combines TRBV7-2 with TRBJ2-5, with TRBD2 identical over 12 bases. The CDR3 length is 19 residues. The ends lost 1 base at V and 4 bases at J; junction bases unmatched: 13. CDR1 and CDR2 (germline): SGHTA, FQGNSA.